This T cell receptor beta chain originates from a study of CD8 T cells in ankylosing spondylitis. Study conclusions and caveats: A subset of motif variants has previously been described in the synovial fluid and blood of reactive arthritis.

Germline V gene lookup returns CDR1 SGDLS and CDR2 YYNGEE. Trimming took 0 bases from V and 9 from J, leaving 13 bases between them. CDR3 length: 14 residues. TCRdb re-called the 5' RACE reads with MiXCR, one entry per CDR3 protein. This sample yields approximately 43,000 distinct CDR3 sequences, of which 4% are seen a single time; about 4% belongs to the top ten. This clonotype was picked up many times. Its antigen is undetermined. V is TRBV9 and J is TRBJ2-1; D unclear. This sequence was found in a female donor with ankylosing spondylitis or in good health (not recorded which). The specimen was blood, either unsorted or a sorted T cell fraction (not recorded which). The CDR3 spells CASSVDGTHGEQFF. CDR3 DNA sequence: TGTGCCAGCAGCGTAGACGGTACCCACGGTGAGCAGTTCTTC. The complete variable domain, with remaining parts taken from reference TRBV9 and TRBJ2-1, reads DSGVTQTPKHLITATGQRVTLRCSPRSGDLSVYWYQQSLDQGLQFLIQYYNGEERAKGNILERFSAQQFPDLHSELNLSSLELGDSALYFCASSVDGTHGEQFFGPGTRLTVL.